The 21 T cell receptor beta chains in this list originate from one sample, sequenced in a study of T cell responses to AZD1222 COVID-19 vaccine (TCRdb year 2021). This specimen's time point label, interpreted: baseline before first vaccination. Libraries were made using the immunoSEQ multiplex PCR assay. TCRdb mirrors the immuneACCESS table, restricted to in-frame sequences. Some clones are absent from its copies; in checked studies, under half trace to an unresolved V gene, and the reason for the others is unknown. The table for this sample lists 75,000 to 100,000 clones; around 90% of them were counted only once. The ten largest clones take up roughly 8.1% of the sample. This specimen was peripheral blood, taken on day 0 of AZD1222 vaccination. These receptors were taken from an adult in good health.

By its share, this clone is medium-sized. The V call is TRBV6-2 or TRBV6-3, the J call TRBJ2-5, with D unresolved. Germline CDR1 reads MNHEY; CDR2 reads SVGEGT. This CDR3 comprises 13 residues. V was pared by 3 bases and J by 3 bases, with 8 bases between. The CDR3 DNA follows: TGTGCCAGCAGTTATGCCCCGGAAGAGACCCAGTACTTC. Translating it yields CASSYAPEETQYF.

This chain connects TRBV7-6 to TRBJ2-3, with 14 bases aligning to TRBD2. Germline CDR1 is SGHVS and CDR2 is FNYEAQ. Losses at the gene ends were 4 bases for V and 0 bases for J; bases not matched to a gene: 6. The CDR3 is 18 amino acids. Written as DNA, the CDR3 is TGTGCCAGCAGCTCCGGGACTAGCGGGGGCAATAGCACAGATACGCAGTATTTT. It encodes CASSSGTSGGNSTDTQYF.

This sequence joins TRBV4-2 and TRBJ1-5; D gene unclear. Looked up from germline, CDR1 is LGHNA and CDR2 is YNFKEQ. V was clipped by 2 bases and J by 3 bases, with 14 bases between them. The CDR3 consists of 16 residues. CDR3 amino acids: CASSQWWADNNQPQHF. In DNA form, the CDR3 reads TGTGCCAGCAGCCAATGGTGGGCAGACAACAATCAGCCCCAGCATTTT.

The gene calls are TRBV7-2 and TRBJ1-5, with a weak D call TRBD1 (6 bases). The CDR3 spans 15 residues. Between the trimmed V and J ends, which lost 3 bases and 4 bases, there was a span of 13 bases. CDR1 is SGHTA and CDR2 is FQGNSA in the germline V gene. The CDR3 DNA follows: TGTGCCAGCAGCTTTACCGGGGGGCCTAATCAGCCCCAGCATTTT. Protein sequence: CASSFTGGPNQPQHF.

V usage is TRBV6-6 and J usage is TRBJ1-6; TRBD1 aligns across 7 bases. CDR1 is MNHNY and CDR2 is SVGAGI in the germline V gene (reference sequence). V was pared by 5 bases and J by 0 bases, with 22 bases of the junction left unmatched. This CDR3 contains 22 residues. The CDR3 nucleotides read TGTGCCAGCAGTCCTATTGCCCCCGGGACAGTTGGGGAAAGCTCCTATAATTCACCCCTCCACTTT. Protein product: CASSPIAPGTVGESSYNSPLHF.

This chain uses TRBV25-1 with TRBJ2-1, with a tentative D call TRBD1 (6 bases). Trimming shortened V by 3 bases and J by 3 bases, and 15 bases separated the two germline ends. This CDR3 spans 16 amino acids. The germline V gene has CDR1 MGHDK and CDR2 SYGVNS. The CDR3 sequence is CASSDLWDKNYNEQFF. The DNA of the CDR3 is TGTGCCAGCAGTGACCTCTGGGACAAAAACTACAATGAGCAGTTCTTC. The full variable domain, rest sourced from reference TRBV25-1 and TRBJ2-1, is EADIYQTPRYLVIGTGKKITLECSQTMGHDKMYWYQQDPGMELHLIHYSYGVNSTEKGDLSSESTVSRIRTEHFPLTLESARPSHTSQYLCASSDLWDKNYNEQFFGPGTRLTVL.

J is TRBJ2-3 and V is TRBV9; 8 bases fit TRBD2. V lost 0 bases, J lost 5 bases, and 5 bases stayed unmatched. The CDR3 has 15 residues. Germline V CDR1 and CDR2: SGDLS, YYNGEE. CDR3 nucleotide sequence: TGTGCCAGCAGCGTAGAAAACGGGAGGGGAGATACGCAGTATTTT. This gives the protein CASSVENGRGDTQYF.

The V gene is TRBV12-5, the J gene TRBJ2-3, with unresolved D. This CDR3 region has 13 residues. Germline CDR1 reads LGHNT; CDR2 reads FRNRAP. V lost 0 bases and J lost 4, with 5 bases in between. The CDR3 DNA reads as TGTGCTAGTGGTTTGGTAAGCCCAGATACGCAGTATTTT. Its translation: CASGLVSPDTQYF.

The CDR3 here is CASSSWDRGGTEAFF. The CDR3 DNA follows: TGTGCCAGCAGTTCCTGGGACAGGGGAGGCACTGAAGCTTTCTTT. The chain employs TRBV6-5 and TRBJ1-1, with TRBD1 matching over 10 bases. The germline V gene encodes CDR1 MNHEY and CDR2 SVGAGI. The CDR3 has 15 amino acids. The V gene end was trimmed by 4 bases and the J gene end by 4 bases; junction bases not matched to a gene: 6.

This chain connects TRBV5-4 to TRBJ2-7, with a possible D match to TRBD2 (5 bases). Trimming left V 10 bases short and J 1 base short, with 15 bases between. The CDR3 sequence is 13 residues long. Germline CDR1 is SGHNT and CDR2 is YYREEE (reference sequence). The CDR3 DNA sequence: TGTGCCCCTAGCAGCGGACCTTCCTACGAGCAGTACTTC. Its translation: CAPSSGPSYEQYF.

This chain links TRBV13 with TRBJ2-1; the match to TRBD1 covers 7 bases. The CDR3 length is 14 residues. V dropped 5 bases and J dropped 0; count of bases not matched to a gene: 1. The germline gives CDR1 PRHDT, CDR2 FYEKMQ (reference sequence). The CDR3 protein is CASSQGVSYNEQFF. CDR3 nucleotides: TGTGCCAGCAGCCAGGGGGTCTCCTACAATGAGCAGTTCTTC.

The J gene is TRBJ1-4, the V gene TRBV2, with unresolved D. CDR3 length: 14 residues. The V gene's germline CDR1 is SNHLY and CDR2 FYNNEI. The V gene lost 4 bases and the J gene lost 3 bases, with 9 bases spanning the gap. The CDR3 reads CASSAFSANEKLFF. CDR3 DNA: TGTGCCAGCAGTGCCTTCAGTGCTAATGAAAAACTGTTTTTT. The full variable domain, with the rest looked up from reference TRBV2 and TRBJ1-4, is EPEVTQTPSHQVTQMGQEVILRCVPISNHLYFYWYRQILGQKVEFLVSFYNNEISEKSEIFDDQFSVERPDGSNFTLKIRSTKLEDSAMYFCASSAFSANEKLFFGSGTQLSVL.

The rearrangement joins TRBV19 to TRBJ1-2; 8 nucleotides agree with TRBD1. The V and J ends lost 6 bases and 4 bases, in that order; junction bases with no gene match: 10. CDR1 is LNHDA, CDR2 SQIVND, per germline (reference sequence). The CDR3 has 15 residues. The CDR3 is CASRSTGGRIYGYTF. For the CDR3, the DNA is TGTGCCAGTAGATCAACAGGGGGAAGAATCTATGGCTACACCTTC.

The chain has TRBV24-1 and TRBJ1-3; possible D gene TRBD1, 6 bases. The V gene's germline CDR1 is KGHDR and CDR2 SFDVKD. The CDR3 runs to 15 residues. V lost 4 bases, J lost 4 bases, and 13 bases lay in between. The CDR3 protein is CATSEPPGQGNTIYF. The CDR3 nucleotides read TGTGCCACCAGTGAGCCGCCGGGACAAGGAAACACCATATATTTT.

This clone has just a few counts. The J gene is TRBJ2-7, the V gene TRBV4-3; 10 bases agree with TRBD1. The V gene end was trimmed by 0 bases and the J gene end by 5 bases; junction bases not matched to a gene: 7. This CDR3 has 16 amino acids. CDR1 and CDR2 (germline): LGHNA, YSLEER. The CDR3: CASSQDGTGVTNEQYF. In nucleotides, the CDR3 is TGCGCCAGCAGCCAAGATGGGACAGGGGTTACCAACGAGCAGTACTTC.

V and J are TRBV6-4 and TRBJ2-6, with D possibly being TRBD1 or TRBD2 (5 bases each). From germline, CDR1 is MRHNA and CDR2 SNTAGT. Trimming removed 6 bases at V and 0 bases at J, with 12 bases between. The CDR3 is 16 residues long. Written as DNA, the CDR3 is TGTGCCAGCAGCAGGGACGGCTCCTCTGGGGCCAACGTCCTGACTTTC. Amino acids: CASSRDGSSGANVLTF.

The DNA for the CDR3 is TGTGCCAGCACCCCCTCGGGATATAGCAATCAGCCCCAGCATTTT. It translates to CASTPSGYSNQPQHF. The V call is TRBV6-5, the J call TRBJ1-5; D is unclear. Trimming took 7 bases from V and 0 from J, leaving 13 bases between them. The CDR3 covers 15 residues. From germline, CDR1 is MNHEY and CDR2 SVGAGI.

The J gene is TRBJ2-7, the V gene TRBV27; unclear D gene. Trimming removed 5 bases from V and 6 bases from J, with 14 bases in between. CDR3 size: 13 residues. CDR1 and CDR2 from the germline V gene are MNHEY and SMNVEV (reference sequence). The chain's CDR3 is CASSLLPFVEQYF. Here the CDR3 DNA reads TGTGCCAGCAGTCTTCTCCCTTTTGTCGAGCAGTACTTC.

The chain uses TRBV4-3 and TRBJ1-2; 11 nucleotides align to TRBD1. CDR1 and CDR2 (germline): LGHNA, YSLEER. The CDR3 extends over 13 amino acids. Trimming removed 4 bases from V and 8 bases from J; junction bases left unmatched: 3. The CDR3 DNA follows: TGCGCCAGCAGCCTGGACAGGGGGCAGGGCTACACCTTC. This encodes CASSLDRGQGYTF.

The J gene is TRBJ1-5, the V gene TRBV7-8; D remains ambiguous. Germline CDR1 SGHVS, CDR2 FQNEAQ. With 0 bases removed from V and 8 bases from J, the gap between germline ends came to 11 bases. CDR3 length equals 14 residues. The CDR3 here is CASSLAPIWEPQHF. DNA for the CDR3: TGTGCCAGCAGCTTAGCTCCAATTTGGGAGCCCCAGCATTTT.

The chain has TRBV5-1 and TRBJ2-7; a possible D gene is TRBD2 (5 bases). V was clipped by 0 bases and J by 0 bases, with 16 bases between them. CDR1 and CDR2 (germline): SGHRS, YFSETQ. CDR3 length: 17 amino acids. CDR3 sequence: CASSLGGSGQSSYEQYF. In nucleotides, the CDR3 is TGCGCCAGCAGCTTGGGTGGGAGTGGTCAGAGCTCCTACGAGCAGTACTTC.